These 10 T cell receptor beta chains were all obtained from the same sample, sequenced in a study of blood T cells in healthy people across ages. Then a second PCR, running about 6 to 11 cycles, was carried out with a sample-barcoded 5' primer and a J-beta primer mix. TCRdb re-called the 5' RACE reads through MiXCR, storing one row per CDR3 protein. Of about a million distinct CDR3 sequences listed, 45% to 50% are singletons. Sequencing input: blood. Source of these receptors: a man younger than 45 in good health.

The chain is built from TRBV2 and TRBJ2-5; unclear D gene. The V and J ends lost 7 bases and 5 bases respectively, with 17 bases between them. The CDR3 loop spans 14 amino acids. Germline values: CDR1 SNHLY, CDR2 FYNNEI. CDR3 sequence reads: CASNTPIAGETQYF. The CDR3 bases are TGTGCCAGCAATACGCCCATAGCTGGGGAGACCCAGTACTTC.

The rearrangement links TRBV5-6 to TRBJ2-4; perhaps TRBD2 as D (6 bases). CDR1 is SGHDT, CDR2 YYEEEE, per germline. This CDR3 is built from 15 residues. V was pared by 1 base and J by 6 bases, with 14 bases between. CDR3 DNA sequence: TGTGCCAGCAGCTTGTTCGCGCGGGACTTAAACATTCAGTACTTC. Amino acids: CASSLFARDLNIQYF.

With respect to this clonotype: A read error may account for a junction end that differs from germline. Written as DNA, the CDR3 is TGCAGTGCTAGCCGAACCGGGACAGGGGGGAATCGGCCCCAGCATTTT. Amino acid sequence: CSASRTGTGGNRPQHF. This chain joins TRBV20-1 and TRBJ1-5; 11 positions match TRBD1. This CDR3 region has 16 residues. CDR1 and CDR2 from the germline V gene are DFQATT and SNEGSKA (reference sequence).

This clonotype was recorded a few times. The chain carries TRBV7-3 and TRBJ2-1; D is possibly TRBD1 or TRBD2 (5 bases each). The CDR3 has 13 residues. The ends were cut back, 2 bases at V and 6 bases at J, with 8 bases in the middle. Germline V gene data show CDR1 as SGHTA and CDR2 as FQGTGA. The CDR3, as DNA: TGTGCCAGCAGCTTAGCAGGGAGCAATGAGCAGTTCTTC. Residues: CASSLAGSNEQFF.

The chain uses TRBV9 and TRBJ2-5; D not resolved. The J call may be incorrect, as the DNA end agrees better with TRBJ2-7. Germline lookup yields CDR1 SGDLS and CDR2 YYNGEE. This CDR3 is 15 amino acids long. The CDR3 DNA reads as TGTGCCAGCAGCGTAGACAGTTCTTCGCCCTACGAGCAGTACTTC. Encoded protein: CASSVDSSSPYEQYF.

In its sample, this clonotype was seen a few times. The chain has TRBV12-3 or TRBV12-4 and TRBJ2-7; the match to TRBD1 covers 10 bases. Trimming at V came to 6 bases and at J to 6 bases, leaving 17 bases not matched to a gene. The CDR3 loop spans 17 amino acids. In DNA form, the CDR3 reads TGTGCCAGCAGCTTTACCCGGGACAGGGGAACGGACATCGAGCAGTACTTC. This sequence encodes CASSFTRDRGTDIEQYF.

V and J are TRBV27 and TRBJ2-1, with TRBD1 matching over 7 bases. The CDR3 length is 16 residues. With V trimmed by 3 bases and J by 0 bases, 5 bases remained unmatched. Per the germline V gene, CDR1 is MNHEY and CDR2 is SMNVEV (reference sequence). DNA of the CDR3: TGTGCCAGCAGTTTCCCAGGGGGAAGCTCCTACAATGAGCAGTTCTTC. Translated: CASSFPGGSSYNEQFF.

Regarding this clonotype: Relative to the germline gene, one junction end is altered; a read error may explain this. The chain is built from TRBV6-1 and TRBJ1-1; no clear D gene. CDR3 length: 8 residues. The germline gives CDR1 MNHNS, CDR2 SASEGT. CDR3 DNA sequence: TGTGCCAGCAATGAAGCTTTCTTT. Translation gives CASNEAFF.

The rearrangement joins TRBV20-1 to TRBJ1-5, with a weak D call TRBD1 (6 bases). Germline V lookup: CDR1 DFQATT, CDR2 SNEGSKA (reference sequence). The CDR3 is 16 amino acids. V lost 2 bases and J lost 1, with 15 bases in between. The CDR3 sequence is CSARSTGGQSNQPQHF. The CDR3 coding sequence is TGCAGTGCTAGATCAACCGGTGGACAGAGCAATCAGCCCCAGCATTTT.

The chain uses TRBV6-1 and TRBJ1-6, with 7 bases lining up with TRBD1. With V trimmed by 6 bases and J by 5 bases, 4 bases remained unmatched. The germline gives CDR1 MNHNS, CDR2 SASEGT. CDR3 size: 14 residues. This CDR3 reads CASRQGYNNSPLHF. CDR3 bases: TGTGCCAGCAGACAGGGGTACAATAATTCACCCCTCCACTTT.